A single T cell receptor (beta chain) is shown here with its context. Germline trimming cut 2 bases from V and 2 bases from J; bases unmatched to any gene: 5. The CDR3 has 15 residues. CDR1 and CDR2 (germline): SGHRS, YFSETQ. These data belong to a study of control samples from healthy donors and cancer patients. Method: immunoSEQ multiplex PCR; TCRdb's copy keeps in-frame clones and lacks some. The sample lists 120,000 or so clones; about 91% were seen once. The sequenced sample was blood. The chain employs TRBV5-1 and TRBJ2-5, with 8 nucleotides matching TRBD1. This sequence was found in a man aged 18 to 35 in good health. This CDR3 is CASSLTGGIQETQYF. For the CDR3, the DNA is TGCGCCAGCAGCTTAACAGGGGGAATACAAGAGACCCAGTACTTC. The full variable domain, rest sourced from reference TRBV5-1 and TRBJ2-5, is KAGVTQTPRYLIKTRGQQVTLSCSPISGHRSVSWYQQTPGQGLQFLFEYFSETQRNKGNFPGRFSGRQFSNSRSEMNVSTLELGDSALYLCASSLTGGIQETQYFGPGTRLLVL.